This paragraph reports one T cell receptor (beta chain). What it binds is not known. The sample is drawn from a study of T-cell reconstitution after alpha-beta-depleted transplantation in children. Preparation of the TCRbeta library used unique molecular identifiers. TCRdb re-called the PCR reads with MiXCR, one entry per CDR3 protein. The sample has about 500,000 distinct CDR3 sequences; about an eighth are singletons. Study results and limitations: High day-60 TCRbeta diversity in some patients came from surviving recipient T cells and thymic progenitors. At one year after transplant, newly produced T cells mostly accounted for T-cell counts and diversity.

The specimen comprised PBMCs, mostly from graft donor cells, sampled 180 days after TCRalphabeta/CD19-depleted stem cell transplant. The sequence was obtained from a female patient aged 2-15 years who had a stem cell transplant for aplastic anemia, so the T cells may come from the graft donor.

The CDR3 coding sequence is TGCGCCAGCAGCTTTGGGGGACAGGGAGAATACGAGCAGTACGTC. Its translation: CASSFGGQGEYEQYV. The genes are TRBV5-1 and TRBJ2-7; 9 bases are shared with TRBD1. CDR1 is SGHRS and CDR2 is YFSETQ in the germline V gene. The CDR3 runs to 15 residues. J gave up 4 bases and V 2 bases, and 7 bases lay outside the gene matches.